Listed here are 10 T cell receptor beta chains from one sample, sequenced in a study of blood T cell repertoires in COVID-19 (TCRdb year 2020). To prepare the library, the immunoSEQ multiplex PCR assay was applied. TCRdb obtained this table from immuneACCESS and retained in-frame rearrangements with V and J assigned. These tables miss some clones; where compared with another copy, unresolved V genes account for less than half of the shortfall, and the remainder is unexplained. The sample table shows 250,000 to 300,000 clones, and 80% to 90% are seen once. The ten largest clonotypes hold approximately 10% of the sample. Sequencing was performed on peripheral blood. The receptors were sampled from a woman in her 70s with acute or convalescent COVID-19.

This chain links TRBV30 with TRBJ1-4, with D unclear. V lost 1 base and J 6 bases, leaving 9 bases between the germline ends. This CDR3 region has 13 residues. Germline CDR1 and CDR2: GTSNPN and SVGIG (reference sequence). This CDR3 reads CAWSAQAYEKLFF. CDR3 DNA sequence: TGTGCCTGGAGTGCCCAAGCCTATGAAAAACTGTTTTTT.

V usage is TRBV3-1 (or the pseudogene TRBV3-2) and J usage is TRBJ2-3; 14 nucleotides line up with TRBD2. Germline CDR1 reads LGHDT; CDR2 reads YNNKEL (reference sequence). There are 15 residues in the CDR3. Unmatched junction bases numbered 0, after V lost 4 bases and J lost 3 bases. DNA for the CDR3: TGTGCCAGCAGCCGGACTAGCGGGGGGACAGATACGCAGTATTTT. Protein product: CASSRTSGGTDTQYF.

This chain links TRBV10-1 with TRBJ1-1; 7 positions match TRBD1. The CDR3 is made up of 14 amino acids. Germline loops: CDR1 WNHNN, CDR2 SYGVQD (reference sequence). Trimming cost V 5 bases and J 6 bases; bases outside gene matches: 9. This chain's CDR3 is CASSLGQPGAEAFF. CDR3 in DNA: TGCGCCAGCAGTTTGGGACAGCCTGGGGCTGAAGCTTTCTTT.

In this sample, this clone turned up once. The chain joins TRBV5-1 to TRBJ1-6; no reliable D call. Trimming removed 5 bases at V and 5 bases at J, with 11 bases between. The CDR3 extends over 14 amino acids. Germline V gene lookup returns CDR1 SGHRS and CDR2 YFSETQ. The CDR3 coding sequence is TGCGCCAGCAGATCTGGGCCGAATAATTCACCCCTCCACTTT. It translates to CASRSGPNNSPLHF.

This clone came up a few times. The chain links TRBV7-9 to TRBJ1-2, with D unresolved. Between the trimmed V and J ends, which lost 3 bases and 8 bases, there was a span of 13 bases. This CDR3 has 13 residues. Germline V lookup: CDR1 SEHNR, CDR2 FQNEAQ (reference sequence). CDR3 residues: CASSFGGGYGYTF. Here the CDR3 DNA reads TGTGCCAGCAGCTTCGGCGGTGGTTACGGCTACACCTTC.

The chain links TRBV18 to TRBJ2-2, with D perhaps TRBD2 (5 bases). Germline V gives CDR1 KGHSH, CDR2 LQKENI. V lost 0 bases and J 4 bases, leaving 9 bases between the germline ends. The CDR3 sequence is 15 residues long. The CDR3 DNA reads as TGTGCCAGCTCACCACCATCTGGGAGCACCGGGGAGCTGTTTTTT. Translation: CASSPPSGSTGELFF.

This clone was seen a single time. This chain links TRBV6-6 with TRBJ2-2; 7 bases agree with TRBD1. The CDR3 extends over 15 amino acids. Germline trimming cut 4 bases from V and 4 bases from J; bases unmatched to any gene: 6. CDR1 and CDR2 from the germline V gene are MNHNY and SVGAGI (reference sequence). The CDR3, as DNA: TGTGCCAGCAGTTTCCCGAGGGACAGCACCGGGGAGCTGTTTTTT. Protein product: CASSFPRDSTGELFF.

As concerns this clone: Distinct nucleotide sequences in the sample also encode this CDR3. The rearrangement uses TRBV5-1 and TRBJ1-1; D remains unclear. This CDR3 is built from 13 residues. V lost 1 base, J lost 4 bases, and 8 bases lay in between. CDR1 is SGHRS and CDR2 is YFSETQ in the germline V gene. For the CDR3, the DNA is TGCGCCAGCAGCTTGCGGGGTAGCACTGAAGCTTTCTTT. Its translation is CASSLRGSTEAFF.

The chain couples TRBV10-3 to TRBJ1-1; 8 bases are a match to TRBD1. Trimming cost V 5 bases and J 4 bases; bases outside gene matches: 9. Germline CDR1 and CDR2: ENHRY and SYGVKD. This CDR3 region has 15 residues. The CDR3 DNA is TGTGCCATCAGTACCAGACAGGGGACGTTCACTGAAGCTTTCTTT. It specifies CAISTRQGTFTEAFF.

The chain combines TRBV12-3 or TRBV12-4 with TRBJ1-2, with 7 bases lining up with TRBD1. V shed 7 bases and J 7 bases; nucleotides not matched to a gene: 9. This CDR3 comprises 13 residues. As DNA, the CDR3 is TGTGCCAGCACAGGGGGAAGTAGGGCTGGCTACACCTTC. Translation: CASTGGSRAGYTF.